This T cell receptor (beta chain) emerged from a study of siplizumab effects on memory and regulatory T cells. Study-wide findings and caveats: Memory cells seemed less diverse than naive T cells, which seemed major alloresponse contributors. Mean Treg-derived proportions of mappable alloreactive CD4+ clones were 55% to 75% for siplizumab and about 28% for controls. In siplizumab cultures, the suppressive function of proliferating Tregs remained unconfirmed.

Turning to this clone: Its antigen is not known.

TCRdb's table, derived via immunoSEQ multiplex PCR, lists solely in-frame clones and lacks some. The sample shows around 100,000 clones, 85% to 95% of them seen only once. The source is a human donor in good health. The sequencing input was non-Treg CD4+ T cells sorted from blood.

The chain's CDR3 is CASSLYQNRRSYEQYF. In nucleotides, the CDR3 is TGTGCCAGCAGTCTATACCAGAACAGGCGCTCCTACGAGCAGTACTTC. The chain employs TRBV28 and TRBJ2-7; TRBD1 is a possible D gene (5 bases). This CDR3 comprises 16 residues. V was cut by 5 bases and J by 0 bases, with 17 bases left in between. Germline V gene sequence: CDR1 MDHEN, CDR2 SYDVKM.